One sample yielded the 28 T cell receptor beta chains listed below, sequenced in a study of human T cells and chemical hapten exposure. Library preparation tagged each individual cDNA molecule with a unique molecular identifier. A single record per CDR3 protein comes from TCRdb applying MiXCR to the reads. The repertoire holds around 120,000 distinct CDR3 sequences, with about 7.7% as singletons. Total RNA was extracted from unfractionated whole blood. The sample taken for sequencing was whole blood. The source is a human donor in good health. Some clones in this sample may be carry-over from other donors' samples.

This clonotype was seen a few times. The chain is built from TRBV18 and TRBJ2-7; 8 nucleotides align to TRBD1. Per the germline V gene, CDR1 is KGHSH and CDR2 is LQKENI. The CDR3 consists of 14 residues. V was pared by 6 bases and J by 0 bases, with 4 bases of the junction left unmatched. In DNA, the CDR3 is TGTGCCAGCTCGGGACAGGACCTCTCCTACGAGCAGTACTTC. Translation: CASSGQDLSYEQYF.

Ten or more counts support this clonotype. The rearrangement links TRBV27 to TRBJ1-6; TRBD1 matches 9 bases. The CDR3 runs 17 residues. Unmatched junction bases numbered 7, after V lost 2 bases and J lost 5 bases. The germline CDR1 and CDR2 sequences are MNHEY and SMNVEV (reference sequence). The CDR3 here is CASSLTRDRVNNSPLHF. The CDR3 bases are TGTGCCAGCAGTTTAACCCGGGACAGGGTTAATAATTCACCCCTCCACTTT.

This clonotype has only a few counts. V gene TRBV15 combines with J gene TRBJ2-5, with 9 bases that match TRBD2. J gave up 4 bases and V 2 bases, and 8 bases lay outside the gene matches. Germline V gives CDR1 LNHNV, CDR2 YYDKDF (reference sequence). The CDR3 is 16 amino acids. In nucleotides, the CDR3 is TGTGCCACCAGCAGATCCCAGACTAGCGGAGGAGAGACCCAGTACTTC. As protein: CATSRSQTSGGETQYF.

The J gene is TRBJ1-1, the V gene TRBV11-2; tentatively, D is TRBD1 (5 bases). The CDR3 is 15 residues long. V dropped 1 base and J dropped 1 base, with 10 bases sitting between them. Germline V gives CDR1 SGHAT, CDR2 FQNNGV. The CDR3 DNA sequence: TGTGCCAGCAGCTTAGGTAAAGGGGCGAACACTGAAGCTTTCTTT. It codes for CASSLGKGANTEAFF.

CDR3: CASSQEPRTGELFF. CDR3 coding DNA: TGTGCCAGCAGCCAAGAACCTCGTACCGGGGAGCTGTTTTTT. The V gene is TRBV3-1, the J gene TRBJ2-2; D gene unclear. Germline V gene lookup returns CDR1 LGHDT and CDR2 YNNKEL (reference sequence). Trimming pared 0 bases from V and 5 bases from J, leaving 7 bases between. The CDR3 contains 14 residues.

This chain uses TRBV14 with TRBJ1-2; D unclear. This CDR3 comprises 15 residues. Germline assignment: CDR1 SGHDN and CDR2 FVKESK. V was shortened by 0 bases and J by 0 bases, with 8 bases between the two germline ends. In nucleotides, the CDR3 is TGTGCCAGCAGCCAAGACTTTGGAGCTAACTATGGCTACACCTTC. Its translation is CASSQDFGANYGYTF.

The rearrangement joins TRBV5-8 to TRBJ1-5; no firm D call. Trimming removed 1 base from V and 2 bases from J, with 13 bases in between. From germline, CDR1 is SGHTS and CDR2 YDEGEE. The CDR3 length is 16 residues. The CDR3 here is CASSLLGGAGNQPQHF. The DNA for the CDR3 is TGTGCCAGCAGCTTGTTGGGAGGCGCGGGCAATCAGCCCCAGCATTTT.

In its sample, this clonotype was seen a few times. The chain employs TRBV20-1 and TRBJ2-7; 10 bases line up with TRBD1. V shed 5 bases, J shed 3 bases, and the junction held 7 bases outside the gene matches. Germline V gene data show CDR1 as DFQATT and CDR2 as SNEGSKA (reference sequence). This CDR3 spans 14 amino acids. CDR3 loop: CSALGQGVYYEQYF. CDR3 DNA: TGCAGTGCTTTAGGACAGGGGGTCTACTACGAGCAGTACTTC.

The CDR3 DNA is TGTGCCAGCAGCCCGCCGGCACCCAGCTCCTACAATGAGCAGTTCTTC. This sequence encodes CASSPPAPSSYNEQFF. The rearrangement links TRBV7-9 to TRBJ2-1; no reliable D call. The CDR3 is made up of 16 amino acids. V was trimmed by 5 bases and J by 0 bases, leaving 14 bases between them. CDR1 and CDR2 (germline): SEHNR, FQNEAQ (reference sequence).

This clonotype came up a few times. The chain recombines TRBV12-3 or TRBV12-4 with TRBJ1-5; D is ambiguous. This CDR3 region has 15 residues. V was pared by 3 bases and J by 0 bases, with 9 bases between. The CDR3 spells CASSLNMYSNQPQHF. The CDR3, as DNA: TGTGCCAGCAGTTTGAATATGTATAGCAATCAGCCCCAGCATTTT.

This clonotype was picked up a small number of times. The rearrangement joins TRBV7-9 to TRBJ1-6, with D tentatively TRBD1 (6 bases). The CDR3 is made up of 16 amino acids. Germline lookup yields CDR1 SEHNR and CDR2 FQNEAQ (reference sequence). With 3 bases removed from V and 6 bases from J, the gap between germline ends came to 15 bases. The CDR3 DNA follows: TGTGCCAGCAGCTTCACTCAGGGGCTAGGTAATTCACCCCTCCACTTT. It is translated as CASSFTQGLGNSPLHF.

The chain has TRBV15 and TRBJ2-7; 9 bases line up with TRBD2. This CDR3 comprises 18 residues. The junction had 12 bases not matched to a gene; V was cut back by 0 bases and J by 3 bases. From germline, CDR1 is LNHNV and CDR2 YYDKDF (reference sequence). Here the CDR3 reads CATSRDRPSGDLNYEQYF. The DNA for the CDR3 is TGTGCCACCAGCAGAGATCGTCCTAGCGGGGACCTCAACTACGAGCAGTACTTC. Drawing the rest from reference TRBV15 and TRBJ2-7, the complete variable domain is DAMVIQNPRYQVTQFGKPVTLSCSQTLNHNVMYWYQQKSSQAPKLLFHYYDKDFNNEADTPDNFQSRRPNTSFCFLDIRSPGLGDTAMYLCATSRDRPSGDLNYEQYFGPGTRLTVT.

Ten or more counts support this clonotype. The rearrangement joins TRBV12-3 or TRBV12-4 to TRBJ2-1, with TRBD2 matching over 9 bases. The trim removed 6 bases at V and 3 bases at J, leaving 6 bases unmatched. The CDR3 has 15 residues. The DNA of the CDR3 is TGTGCCAGCAGAAAAGCGGGAGGAATCTACAATGAGCAGTTCTTC. Its protein is CASRKAGGIYNEQFF.

V is TRBV12-3 or TRBV12-4 and J is TRBJ2-5, with TRBD1 identical over 8 bases. This CDR3 is 15 amino acids long. V shed 6 bases and J 5 bases; nucleotides not matched to a gene: 11. The CDR3 region is CASSRASGGIETQYF. The CDR3 DNA follows: TGTGCCAGCAGCCGAGCGTCAGGGGGCATCGAGACCCAGTACTTC.

For this clonotype: This may be a read error, as it is one base from a much larger clone. The CDR3 DNA reads as TGTGCCAGCAGCGGGGGGACGGTGCTCTCTGGAAAAACCATATATTTT. Translation gives CASSGGTVLSGKTIYF. The chain recombines TRBV6-6 with TRBJ1-3, with D possibly matching TRBD1 (5 bases). The CDR3 consists of 16 residues. Germline V gene lookup returns CDR1 MNHNY and CDR2 SVGAGI (reference sequence).

The chain uses TRBV6-5 and TRBJ1-3, with D unresolved. Trimming removed 5 bases at V and 0 bases at J, with 11 bases between. Germline V gene lookup returns CDR1 MNHEY and CDR2 SVGAGI. This CDR3 has 15 amino acids. As DNA, the CDR3 is TGTGCCAGCAGTCCCGACATTAGCTCTGGAAACACCATATATTTT. This codes for CASSPDISSGNTIYF.

The V and J genes are TRBV20-1 and TRBJ2-5; TRBD2 aligns across 10 bases. The CDR3 is 15 amino acids. V shed 7 bases and J 2 bases; nucleotides not matched to a gene: 10. Germline CDR1 reads DFQATT; CDR2 reads SNEGSKA (reference sequence). The CDR3 DNA sequence: TGCAGTGGAATCCCACTAGCGGGGAGACAAGAGACCCAGTACTTC. Protein product: CSGIPLAGRQETQYF.

This sequence joins TRBV5-1 and TRBJ2-3; TRBD2 matches at 12 bases. The CDR3 runs to 15 residues. Germline CDR1 SGHRS, CDR2 YFSETQ. With 4 bases clipped from V and 4 bases from J, the junction kept 4 bases outside the gene matches. The CDR3 spells CASSAGLAGSDTQYF. CDR3 nucleotides: TGCGCCAGCAGCGCCGGACTAGCGGGGTCAGATACGCAGTATTTT.

This clonotype has ten or more counts. The V call is TRBV20-1, the J call TRBJ2-7; D unclear. Looked up from germline, CDR1 is DFQATT and CDR2 is SNEGSKA (reference sequence). The CDR3 is made up of 13 amino acids. The V end lost 0 bases, the J end lost 3 bases, and 9 bases lay between the germline ends. CDR3 region: CSARERGDYEQYF. As DNA, the CDR3 is TGCAGTGCTAGAGAGCGTGGAGACTACGAGCAGTACTTC.

The chain recombines TRBV12-3 or TRBV12-4 with TRBJ1-3; D unclear. This CDR3 has 16 residues. Trimming took 5 bases from V and 0 from J, leaving 14 bases between them. The CDR3 nucleotides are TGTGCCAGCAGTCCCCTGACCGCCTCCTCTGGAAACACCATATATTTT. Encoded protein: CASSPLTASSGNTIYF.

The chain combines TRBV5-1 with TRBJ2-2; possibly TRBD1 for D (7 bases). The CDR3 extends over 16 amino acids. The V and J ends lost 4 bases and 0 bases respectively, with 13 bases between them. Per the germline V gene, CDR1 is SGHRS and CDR2 is YFSETQ. The CDR3: CASSGGTDTNTGELFF. CDR3 DNA: TGCGCCAGCAGCGGGGGGACAGATACGAACACCGGGGAGCTGTTTTTT.

The J gene is TRBJ1-2, the V gene TRBV12-3 or TRBV12-4, with 7 bases fitting TRBD1. V was pared by 8 bases and J by 4 bases, with 13 bases of the junction left unmatched. The CDR3 totals 15 residues. The CDR3, as DNA: TGTGCCAGCTTGGGATCTTCAGGGGGAGGCTATGGCTACACCTTC. It codes for CASLGSSGGGYGYTF.

Of note for this clonotype: This could be a read error, since a much larger clone is one nucleotide away. The genes are TRBV20-1 and TRBJ2-2, with D perhaps matching TRBD2 (6 bases). Germline V lookup: CDR1 DFQATT, CDR2 SNEGSKA (reference sequence). V lost 3 bases to trimming and J lost 0 bases, with 17 bases between them. The CDR3 contains 17 residues. In DNA form, the CDR3 reads TGCAGTGCTAGCGGGAGATACCCGATCTCGAACACCGGGGAGCTGTTTTTT. This codes for CSASGRYPISNTGELFF.

This clonotype was seen only a few times. This rearrangement joins TRBV6-2 or TRBV6-3 to TRBJ1-2; the D is unclear. This CDR3 has 11 amino acids. The V and J ends lost 8 bases and 2 bases respectively, with 6 bases between them. The V gene's germline CDR1 is MNHEY and CDR2 SVGEGT. CDR3 region: CASLHNYGYTF. The CDR3 DNA is TGTGCCAGCCTTCACAACTATGGCTACACCTTC.

The gene calls are TRBV10-3 and TRBJ2-7; D might be TRBD2 (6 bases). CDR1 is ENHRY and CDR2 is SYGVKD in the germline V gene. V lost 0 bases to trimming and J lost 7 bases, with 7 bases between them. CDR3 length equals 12 residues. CDR3 loop: CAISESRGEQYF. The CDR3 DNA reads TGTGCCATCAGTGAGTCTCGGGGGGAGCAGTACTTC.

The gene calls are TRBV7-9 and TRBJ2-7; D gene ambiguous. The CDR3 contains 13 residues. The germline gives CDR1 SEHNR, CDR2 FQNEAQ (reference sequence). V was trimmed by 4 bases and J by 1 base, leaving 8 bases between them. CDR3 amino acids: CASSSLLSYEQYF. The CDR3 DNA reads TGTGCCAGCAGCTCCCTTCTGTCCTACGAGCAGTACTTC.

There are many counts of this clonotype. J is TRBJ1-1 and V is TRBV5-1, with 7 bases that match TRBD1. The CDR3 has 13 residues. V dropped 0 bases and J dropped 7; count of bases not matched to a gene: 3. Per the germline V gene, CDR1 is SGHRS and CDR2 is YFSETQ. CDR3 coding DNA: TGCGCCAGCAGCTTGGGGACAGGTGTTGAAGCTTTCTTT. Its translation: CASSLGTGVEAFF.

This clonotype was observed at least ten times. The J gene is TRBJ2-1, the V gene TRBV6-2 or TRBV6-3; no reliable D call. Trimming removed 4 bases from V and 0 bases from J, with 10 bases in between. The CDR3 sequence is 15 residues long. Germline CDR1 is MNHEY and CDR2 is SVGEGT. The DNA for the CDR3 is TGTGCCAGCAGTTTGCGGACGAGCTCCTACAATGAGCAGTTCTTC. Protein sequence: CASSLRTSSYNEQFF.